The entry that follows covers one T cell receptor beta chain sequence. The specificity of this receptor is unknown. One base away there is no much larger clone; base qualities are not given. The data were taken from a study of vaccination and CD4 T cells after COVID-19 (dated by TCRdb to about 2022). In terms of the full investigation: Every convalescent patient had a positive nasal swab PCR test for SARS-CoV-2, with mild disease in under ten patients and severe disease in one. In the convalescent cohort there were six males and four females, among whom were two Hispanic individuals, seven Caucasians, two Asians and one multiracial person. Participants got two doses of the Pfizer-BioNTech BNT162b2 vaccine (n=8) or two doses of the Moderna mRNA-1273 vaccine (n=2). Post-COVID blood samples from convalescent patients were collected a median of roughly 100 days after diagnosis, with a range of roughly 30 to 161 days. Post-vaccine blood samples were collected a median of 72 days after the second vaccine dose, ranging from about 13 to 241 days. In 10 COVID-19 convalescent patients and several infection-naive healthy vaccine recipients, researchers compared the spike-specific CD4+ TCR repertoire from before mRNA vaccination with the repertoire from after. Study-level results and caveats: An increase in the median number of SARS-CoV-2-reactive clonotypes from approximately 23 after infection to roughly 36 after vaccination was observed, but the change was not found to be significant. In convalescent patients, nearly all vaccine-specific clones (304 of 307) were found to be mono-reactive for SARS-CoV-2 spike rather than cross-reactive with common cold coronaviruses. Relatively few convalescent patients were included in the study, and early timepoints after natural infection were not analyzed. In convalescent patients, a median roughly 88% of post-vaccine SARS-CoV-2-reactive clones were detected only after vaccination, suggesting vaccine-specific priming.

The convalescent patients' positive SARS-CoV-2 PCR tests were from March to December 2020, which was before the Alpha, Beta and Delta variants emerged in the United States. Ficoll-Paque Plus gradient centrifugation was used to isolate PBMCs from whole blood, and the isolated PBMCs were then either used fresh or cryopreserved at -140C. Library prep was done by PCR. Sequencing was carried out with an Illumina iSeq 100. The paper's processing steps were these. Non-productive sequences were removed, and CDR3s that did not start with C, did not end with F or W, or were shorter than 7 amino acids were discarded. CDR3 homology was assessed with Levenshtein distances (stringdist) and unrooted phylogenetic trees (ape) in R version 3.6.1. The public reads were reprocessed in TCRdb via fastp at Q25 and MiXCR, keeping in-frame beta chains. Duplicate CDR3 protein sequences are folded into a single record with the most common DNA and genes. The V and J calls were not made by the authors but by TCRdb's processing. This sample lists fewer than 20,000 distinct CDR3 sequences; 50% to 65% were detected once. Of the sample, roughly 1.1% falls within the top ten clones.

The material was CD4+ T cells from blood, obtained after SARS-CoV-2 vaccination. The receptor was derived from a human donor who had recovered from COVID-19.

The bases are TGCAGTGCCTATGGAGCAGGGGGCTACACTGAAGCTTTCTTT. This codes for CSAYGAGGYTEAFF. The sequence joins TRBV20-1 to TRBJ1-1; 8 junctional bases match TRBD1. Taken from the germline V gene (reference sequence), the CDR1 and CDR2 loops are DFQATT and SNEGSKA. Here V drops 6 bases and J drops 3 bases, and the junction holds 9 bases not matched to any gene. The CDR3 sequence holds 14 residues, the cysteine and phenylalanine included. Only the CDR3 part of the read is kept: 42 bases, read in frame from the first base.